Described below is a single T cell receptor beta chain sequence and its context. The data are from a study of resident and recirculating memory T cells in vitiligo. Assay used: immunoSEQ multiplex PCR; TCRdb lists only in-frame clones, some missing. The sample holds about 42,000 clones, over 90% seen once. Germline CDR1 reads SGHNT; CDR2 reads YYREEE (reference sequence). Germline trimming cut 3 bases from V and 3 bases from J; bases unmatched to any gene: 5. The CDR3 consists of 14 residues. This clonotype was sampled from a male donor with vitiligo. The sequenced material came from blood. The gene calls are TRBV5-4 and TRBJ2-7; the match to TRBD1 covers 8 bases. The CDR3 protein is CASSYGQGVYEQYF. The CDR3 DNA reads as TGTGCCAGCAGCTACGGACAGGGCGTCTACGAGCAGTACTTC. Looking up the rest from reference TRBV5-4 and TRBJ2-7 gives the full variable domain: ETGVTQSPTHLIKTRGQQVTLRCSSQSGHNTVSWYQQALGQGPQFIFQYYREEENGRGNFPPRFSGLQFPNYSSELNVNALELDDSALYLCASSYGQGVYEQYFGPGTRLTVT.